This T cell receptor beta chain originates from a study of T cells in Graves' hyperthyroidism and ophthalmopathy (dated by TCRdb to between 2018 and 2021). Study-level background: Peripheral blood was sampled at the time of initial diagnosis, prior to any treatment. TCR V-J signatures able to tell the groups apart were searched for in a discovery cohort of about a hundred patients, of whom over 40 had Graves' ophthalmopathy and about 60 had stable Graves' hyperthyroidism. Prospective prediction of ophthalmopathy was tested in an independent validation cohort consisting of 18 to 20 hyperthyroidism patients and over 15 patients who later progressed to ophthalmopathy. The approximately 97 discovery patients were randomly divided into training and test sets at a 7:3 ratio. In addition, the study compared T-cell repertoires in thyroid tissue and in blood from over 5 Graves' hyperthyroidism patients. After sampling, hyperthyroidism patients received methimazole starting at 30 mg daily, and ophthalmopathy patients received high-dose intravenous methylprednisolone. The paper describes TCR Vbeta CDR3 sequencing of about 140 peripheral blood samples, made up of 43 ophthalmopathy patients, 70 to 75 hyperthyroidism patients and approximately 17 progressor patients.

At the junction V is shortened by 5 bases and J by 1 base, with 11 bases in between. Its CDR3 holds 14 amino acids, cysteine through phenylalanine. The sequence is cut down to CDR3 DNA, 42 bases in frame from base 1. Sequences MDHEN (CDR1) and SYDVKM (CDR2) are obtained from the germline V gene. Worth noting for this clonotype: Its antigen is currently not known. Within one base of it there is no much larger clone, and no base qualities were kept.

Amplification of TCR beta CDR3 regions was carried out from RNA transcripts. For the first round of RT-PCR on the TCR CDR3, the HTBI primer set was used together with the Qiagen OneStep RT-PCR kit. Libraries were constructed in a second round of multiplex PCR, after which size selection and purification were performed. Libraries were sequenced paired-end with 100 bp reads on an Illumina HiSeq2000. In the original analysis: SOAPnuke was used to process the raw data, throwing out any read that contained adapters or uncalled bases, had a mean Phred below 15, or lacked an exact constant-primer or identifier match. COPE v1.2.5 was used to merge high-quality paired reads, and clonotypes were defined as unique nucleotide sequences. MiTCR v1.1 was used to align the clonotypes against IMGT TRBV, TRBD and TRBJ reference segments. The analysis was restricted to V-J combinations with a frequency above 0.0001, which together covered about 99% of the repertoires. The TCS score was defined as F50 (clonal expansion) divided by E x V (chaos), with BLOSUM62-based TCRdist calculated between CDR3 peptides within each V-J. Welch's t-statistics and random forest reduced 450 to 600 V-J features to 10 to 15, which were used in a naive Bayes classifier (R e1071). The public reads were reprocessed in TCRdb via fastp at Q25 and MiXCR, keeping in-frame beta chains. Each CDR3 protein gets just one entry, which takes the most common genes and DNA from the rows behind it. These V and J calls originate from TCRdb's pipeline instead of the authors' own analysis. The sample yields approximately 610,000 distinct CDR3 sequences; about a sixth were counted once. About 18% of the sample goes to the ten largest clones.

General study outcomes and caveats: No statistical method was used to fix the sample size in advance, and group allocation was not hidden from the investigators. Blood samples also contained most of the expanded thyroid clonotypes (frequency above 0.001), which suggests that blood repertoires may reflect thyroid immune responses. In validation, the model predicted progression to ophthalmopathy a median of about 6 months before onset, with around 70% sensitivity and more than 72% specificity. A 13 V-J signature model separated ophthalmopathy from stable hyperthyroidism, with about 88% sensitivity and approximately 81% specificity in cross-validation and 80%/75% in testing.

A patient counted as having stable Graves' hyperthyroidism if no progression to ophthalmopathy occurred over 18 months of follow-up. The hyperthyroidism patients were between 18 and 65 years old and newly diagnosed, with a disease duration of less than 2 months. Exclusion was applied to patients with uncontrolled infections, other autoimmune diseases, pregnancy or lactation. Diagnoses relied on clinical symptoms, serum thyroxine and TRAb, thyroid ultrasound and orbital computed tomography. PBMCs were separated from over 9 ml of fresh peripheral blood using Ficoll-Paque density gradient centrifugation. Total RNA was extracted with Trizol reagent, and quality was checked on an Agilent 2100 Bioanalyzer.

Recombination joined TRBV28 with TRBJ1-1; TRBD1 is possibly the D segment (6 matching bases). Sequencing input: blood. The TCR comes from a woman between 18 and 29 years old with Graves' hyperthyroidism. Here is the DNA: TGTGCCAGCAGTGTGGGGGGCAGGAACACTGAAGCTTTCTTT. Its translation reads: CASSVGGRNTEAFF.